The 17 T cell receptor beta chains below all came from one sample that was sequenced in a study of human T cells and chemical hapten exposure. The time point was: patch test 2, 6 weeks after DPC sensitization. Treatment indicated: therapeutic diphenylcyclopropenone sensitization with weekly scalp DPC. TCRdb re-called the RACE reads through MiXCR, storing one row per CDR3 protein. The repertoire includes tens of thousands of distinct CDR3 sequences, about 10% of them detected once, and about 1.8% sits in the top ten. The sequenced sample was whole blood, obtained in connection with sensitization to the hapten diphenylcyclopropenone (DPC). The receptors were sampled from a woman in her 50s with alopecia areata. Some clones in this sample may be carry-over from other donors' samples.

This clonotype was observed a handful of times. The V gene is TRBV9, the J gene TRBJ2-7; the D is unclear. Trimming left V 2 bases short and J 2 bases short, with 14 bases between. Per germline, CDR1 SGDLS and CDR2 YYNGEE. This CDR3 region has 15 residues. CDR3: CASSVGSGRTYEQYF. The CDR3 DNA reads TGTGCCAGCAGCGTTGGTTCAGGACGAACCTACGAGCAGTACTTC.

This clonotype was observed many times. This sequence joins TRBV6-2 or TRBV6-3 and TRBJ1-4; D might be TRBD1 (6 bases). The germline CDR1 and CDR2 sequences are MNHEY and SVGEGT. V gave up 4 bases and J gave up 8 bases, with 14 bases separating them. There are 14 residues in the CDR3. The CDR3 DNA reads TGTGCCAGCAGTTCCGGACAGCCCTTAGAAAAACTGTTTTTT. It encodes CASSSGQPLEKLFF.

This clonotype was detected many times. The rearrangement uses TRBV3-1 and TRBJ2-3, with D uncertain. This CDR3 region has 14 residues. Trimming cost V 2 bases and J 2 bases, with 8 bases left between them. CDR1 and CDR2 from the germline V gene are LGHDT and YNNKEL (reference sequence). CDR3 in DNA: TGTGCCAGCAGCCAACAGAGGAACACAGATACGCAGTATTTT. Encoded protein: CASSQQRNTDTQYF.

The chain is built from TRBV7-9 and TRBJ2-7, with D hard to call. Trimming took 5 bases from V and 6 from J, leaving 14 bases between them. Germline V lookup: CDR1 SEHNR, CDR2 FQNEAQ (reference sequence). The CDR3 loop spans 13 amino acids. CDR3 sequence (DNA): TGTGCCAGCAGCCGCCCGCCGACGGGCGAGCAGTACTTC. This gives the protein CASSRPPTGEQYF.

This clonotype was seen only a few times. V gene TRBV28 combines with J gene TRBJ2-7, with D unresolved. Trimming took 4 bases from V and 2 from J, leaving 3 bases between them. This CDR3 region has 11 residues. The germline V gene has CDR1 MDHEN and CDR2 SYDVKM. The CDR3 DNA reads as TGTGCCAGCAGTTCCCCCTACGAGCAGTACTTC. This codes for CASSSPYEQYF.

In its sample, this clonotype was seen many times. The rearrangement links TRBV11-2 to TRBJ1-2, with D possibly matching TRBD1 (6 bases). The germline gives CDR1 SGHAT, CDR2 FQNNGV. The CDR3 is 17 amino acids. V was shortened by 1 base and J by 8 bases, with 23 bases between the two germline ends. The CDR3 sequence is CASSLGNRPDRGGGYTF. In nucleotides, the CDR3 is TGTGCCAGCAGCTTAGGAAACCGCCCGGACAGAGGGGGAGGCTACACCTTC.

This clonotype was recorded many times. The chain recombines TRBV29-1 with TRBJ1-5; D is unresolved. This CDR3 has 13 residues. The ends were cut back, 6 bases at V and 0 bases at J, with 9 bases in the middle. Germline V gene data show CDR1 as SQVTM and CDR2 as ANQGSEA. The CDR3 region has the DNA TGCAGCGTGACGGATGATAGCAATCAGCCCCAGCATTTT. Protein product: CSVTDDSNQPQHF.

The V and J genes are TRBV5-1 and TRBJ2-2; possibly TRBD1 for D (6 bases). V was trimmed by 2 bases and J by 0 bases, leaving 8 bases between them. This CDR3 is built from 15 residues. Germline values: CDR1 SGHRS, CDR2 YFSETQ. The CDR3 loop reads CASSFSGANTGELFF. The CDR3 DNA follows: TGCGCCAGCAGCTTTTCAGGGGCGAACACCGGGGAGCTGTTTTTT.

Only a few counts were recorded for this clonotype. This chain joins TRBV28 and TRBJ2-2; TRBD2 matches at 10 bases. The germline gives CDR1 MDHEN, CDR2 SYDVKM. V was pared by 6 bases and J by 0 bases, with 4 bases of the junction left unmatched. CDR3 length equals 16 residues. The CDR3 loop is CASSSSGGANTGELFF. CDR3 DNA: TGTGCCAGCAGCTCTAGCGGGGGAGCGAACACCGGGGAGCTGTTTTTT.

This clonotype has just one count. A much larger clonotype is one base distant, so this may be a read error. The V call is TRBV6-2 or TRBV6-3, the J call TRBJ1-1; D not resolved. The germline gives CDR1 MNHEY, CDR2 SVGEGT. The CDR3 extends over 15 amino acids. Deletions cut 5 bases from V and 1 base from J, with 14 bases between. The CDR3 DNA reads as TGTGCCAGCAGTAATGGAGGGCTCACGAACACTGAAGCTTTCTTT. Its protein product is CASSNGGLTNTEAFF.

This clonotype was counted many times. The chain carries TRBV7-9 and TRBJ2-7, with 11 positions matching TRBD2. With 2 bases clipped from V and 0 bases from J, the junction kept 6 bases outside the gene matches. CDR1 and CDR2 from the germline V gene are SEHNR and FQNEAQ (reference sequence). This CDR3 has 17 amino acids. CDR3 protein: CASSLLTSGESSYEQYF. CDR3 sequence (DNA): TGTGCCAGCAGCTTATTGACTAGCGGGGAGAGCTCCTACGAGCAGTACTTC.

CDR3 nucleotide sequence: TGTGCCAGCAGCTTAGAGCTAAACACCGGGGAGCTGTTTTTT. This translates into CASSLELNTGELFF. The gene calls are TRBV11-2 and TRBJ2-2; D remains ambiguous. The CDR3 contains 14 residues. Germline V gene sequence: CDR1 SGHAT, CDR2 FQNNGV. V lost 0 bases to trimming and J lost 2 bases, with 4 bases between them. Variable domain in full (rest from reference TRBV11-2 and TRBJ2-2): EAGVAQSPRYKIIEKRQSVAFWCNPISGHATLYWYQQILGQGPKLLIQFQNNGVVDDSQLPKDRFSAERLKGVDSTLKIQPAKLEDSAVYLCASSLELNTGELFFGEGSRLTVL.

This clonotype was detected many times. This chain joins TRBV5-4 and TRBJ1-1, with D maybe TRBD1 (5 bases). This CDR3 has 14 residues. Trimming removed 4 bases at V and 2 bases at J, with 12 bases between. Per germline, CDR1 SGHNT and CDR2 YYREEE (reference sequence). This CDR3 is CASSHPTVNTEAFF. The CDR3 DNA sequence: TGTGCCAGCAGCCACCCGACAGTAAACACTGAAGCTTTCTTT.

The J gene is TRBJ1-2, the V gene TRBV4-1, with D possibly TRBD1 on 5 matching bases. Trimming took off 1 base at V and 6 bases at J, with 18 bases between the two ends. This CDR3 has 16 residues. In germline, CDR1 is MGHRA, CDR2 YSYEKL. CDR3 sequence reads: CASSQVVTGAFNGYTF. As DNA, the CDR3 is TGCGCCAGCAGCCAAGTGGTTACCGGGGCCTTCAATGGCTACACCTTC.

This clonotype has ten or more counts. The chain links TRBV6-2 or TRBV6-3 to TRBJ1-1; no definite D call. V was shortened by 4 bases and J by 0 bases, with 6 bases between the two germline ends. The CDR3 sequence is 13 residues long. The germline V gene has CDR1 MNHEY and CDR2 SVGEGT. CDR3 amino acids: CASSFGLNTEAFF. The CDR3 coding sequence is TGTGCCAGCAGTTTCGGCCTGAACACTGAAGCTTTCTTT.

The chain couples TRBV5-1 to TRBJ2-1, with D tentatively TRBD2 (6 bases). V was clipped by 0 bases and J by 5 bases, with 12 bases between them. Germline V gives CDR1 SGHRS, CDR2 YFSETQ. The CDR3 spans 15 residues. In DNA form, the CDR3 reads TGCGCCAGCAGCTTGGCCGGGACTGGGGACAATGAGCAGTTCTTC. Amino acids: CASSLAGTGDNEQFF.

This chain joins TRBV6-5 and TRBJ2-3; D is undetermined. V was cut by 3 bases and J by 0 bases, with 13 bases left in between. Germline V gives CDR1 MNHEY, CDR2 SVGAGI. The length of the CDR3 is 16 residues. The CDR3 region is CASSYQPGVSTDTQYF. CDR3 in DNA: TGTGCCAGCAGTTATCAGCCTGGGGTGAGCACAGATACGCAGTATTTT.